The 22 T cell receptor beta chains reported below all come from one sample, sequenced in a study of shared T cell receptors in the human thymus. Produced via immunoSEQ multiplex PCR; TCRdb's table is partial and in-frame only. This sample yields about 380,000 clones, of which more than 85% are seen a single time; approximately 0.02% belongs to the top ten. What was sequenced was thymocytes. The receptor set was obtained from a human donor.

This chain uses TRBV4-1 with TRBJ2-7, with TRBD2 as a possible D gene (6 bases). Trimming left V 1 base short and J 2 bases short, with 12 bases between. CDR1 and CDR2 from the germline V gene are MGHRA and YSYEKL. This CDR3 comprises 15 residues. The CDR3, as DNA: TGCGCCAGCAGCCAAGTGGCCGGAGGGCCCTACGAGCAGTACTTC. Its translation: CASSQVAGGPYEQYF.

The V call is TRBV30, the J call TRBJ1-1; the match to TRBD1 covers 7 bases. Germline V gene sequence: CDR1 GTSNPN, CDR2 SVGIG (reference sequence). V gave up 0 bases and J gave up 7 bases; unmatched junction bases: 8. The CDR3 is 14 amino acids. The CDR3 DNA is TGTGCCTGGAGTGTACACAGGGGATGTGGTGAAGCTTTCTTT. Translated, it gives CAWSVHRGCGEAFF.

The CDR3 loop is CATNFREDGYTF. The CDR3 DNA sequence: TGTGCCACCAATTTCAGGGAGGATGGCTACACCTTC. V and J are TRBV6-1 and TRBJ1-2, with a tentative D call TRBD1 (5 bases). V was clipped by 10 bases and J by 6 bases, with 15 bases between them. Looked up from germline, CDR1 is MNHNS and CDR2 is SASEGT. The CDR3 consists of 12 residues.

The genes are TRBV5-1 and TRBJ1-4; 8 bases are shared with TRBD1. With V trimmed by 4 bases and J by 8 bases, 7 bases remained unmatched. Germline CDR1 reads SGHRS; CDR2 reads YFSETQ. The CDR3 is made up of 14 amino acids. The CDR3 DNA sequence: TGCGCCAGCAGCAGGGACAGGCGACGCGAAAAACTGTTTTTT. Its protein product is CASSRDRRREKLFF.

This chain links TRBV28 with TRBJ1-2; D unresolved. This CDR3 has 13 residues. V dropped 2 bases and J dropped 1 base, with 5 bases sitting between them. Looked up from germline, CDR1 is MDHEN and CDR2 is SYDVKM. The CDR3 is CASSLTDNYGYTF. In nucleotides, the CDR3 is TGTGCCAGCAGTTTAACGGATAACTATGGCTACACCTTC.

The chain couples TRBV5-4 to TRBJ1-2; 7 bases agree with TRBD1. Germline V CDR1 and CDR2: SGHNT, YYREEE (reference sequence). The CDR3 covers 16 residues. Unmatched junction bases numbered 15, after V lost 7 bases and J lost 3 bases. CDR3 protein: CASARDTGERDYGYTF. Written as DNA, the CDR3 is TGTGCCAGCGCCAGGGACACAGGGGAGAGGGACTATGGCTACACCTTC.

The V call is TRBV28, the J call TRBJ1-5, with D uncertain. The CDR3 covers 13 residues. Germline V lookup: CDR1 MDHEN, CDR2 SYDVKM. Trimming left V 6 bases short and J 0 bases short, with 6 bases between. DNA of the CDR3: TGTGCCAGCAGGTCAAGTAGCAATCAGCCCCAGCATTTT. Protein sequence: CASRSSSNQPQHF.

The chain is built from TRBV11-2 and TRBJ2-7; a possible D gene is TRBD2 (5 bases). The ends were cut back, 4 bases at V and 7 bases at J, with 20 bases in the middle. The CDR3 extends over 15 amino acids. Germline CDR1 reads SGHAT; CDR2 reads FQNNGV. This CDR3 is CASSSTPTRWEEQYF. CDR3 bases: TGTGCCAGCAGCTCCACACCGACCCGCTGGGAGGAGCAGTACTTC.

V usage is TRBV19 and J usage is TRBJ2-1; 8 bases agree with TRBD2. CDR3 size: 14 residues. Germline V CDR1 and CDR2: LNHDA, SQIVND (reference sequence). Germline trimming cut 9 bases from V and 6 bases from J; bases unmatched to any gene: 10. This CDR3 reads CASSIPGLGNEQFF. In DNA, the CDR3 is TGTGCCAGCTCCATTCCGGGACTAGGCAATGAGCAGTTCTTC.

In its sample, this clone was seen once. CDR3 in amino acids: CASSPLPGTNTEAFF. The CDR3 region has the DNA TGTGCCAGCAGTCCCCTCCCAGGGACGAACACTGAAGCTTTCTTT. The rearrangement joins TRBV27 to TRBJ1-1; TRBD1 might be the D (5 bases). The germline V and J ends were trimmed by 5 bases and 1 base, with 14 bases remaining between them. Looked up from germline, CDR1 is MNHEY and CDR2 is SMNVEV (reference sequence). The CDR3 is made up of 15 amino acids.

The V and J genes are TRBV27 and TRBJ2-7; D is perhaps TRBD1 (6 bases). This CDR3 contains 15 residues. Germline CDR1 and CDR2: MNHEY and SMNVEV (reference sequence). The V end lost 2 bases, the J end lost 2 bases, and 13 bases lay between the germline ends. CDR3 loop: CASSLKRQEPYEQYF. The CDR3, as DNA: TGTGCCAGCAGTTTAAAGAGACAGGAGCCCTACGAGCAGTACTTC.

This clone has more than one count but fewer than ten. V usage is TRBV19 and J usage is TRBJ2-1, with 11 bases that match TRBD2. Germline lookup yields CDR1 LNHDA and CDR2 SQIVND (reference sequence). The length of the CDR3 is 16 residues. J was trimmed by 9 bases and V by 4 bases; bases with no gene match: 11. The CDR3 DNA follows: TGTGCCAGTAGTAATGGGCTAGCGGGAGGTTATTGTGAGCAGTTCTTC. Its translation: CASSNGLAGGYCEQFF. Full variable domain (missing parts from reference TRBV19 and TRBJ2-1): DGGITQSPKYLFRKEGQNVTLSCEQNLNHDAMYWYRQDPGQGLRLIYYSQIVNDFQKGDIAEGYSVSREKKESFPLTVTSAQKNPTAFYLCASSNGLAGGYCEQFFGPGTRLTVL.

J is TRBJ1-1 and V is TRBV5-1; 11 bases fit TRBD1. V lost 4 bases and J lost 5; bases outside the gene matches: 7. CDR1 and CDR2 (germline): SGHRS, YFSETQ. This CDR3 region has 15 residues. The CDR3 loop reads CASSLEGQGGTEAFF. The DNA for the CDR3 is TGCGCCAGCAGCCTAGAGGGACAGGGGGGAACTGAAGCTTTCTTT.

CDR3 residues: CASSLVGGTSGNKQFF. CDR3 DNA: TGCGCCAGCAGCTTGGTGGGTGGGACTAGCGGTAATAAGCAGTTCTTC. V and J are TRBV5-1 and TRBJ2-1, with TRBD2 matching over 11 bases. CDR3 length: 16 amino acids. The V gene end was trimmed by 0 bases and the J gene end by 11 bases; junction bases not matched to a gene: 10. Germline CDR1 and CDR2: SGHRS and YFSETQ.

This clone was picked up a small number of times. At the DNA level, this CDR3 is encoded by other sequences in the same sample as well. J is TRBJ1-2 and V is TRBV27; D possibly corresponds to TRBD1 (6 bases). Trimming cost V 6 bases and J 6 bases, with 8 bases left between them. Germline CDR1 MNHEY, CDR2 SMNVEV (reference sequence). This CDR3 region has 11 residues. Here the CDR3 reads CASRTGNGYTF. The CDR3 DNA follows: TGTGCCAGCAGGACAGGTAATGGCTACACCTTC.

The V gene is TRBV5-1, the J gene TRBJ2-6; 10 nucleotides align to TRBD2. The CDR3 extends over 18 amino acids. Germline V gene data show CDR1 as SGHRS and CDR2 as YFSETQ. V shed 2 bases and J 0 bases; nucleotides not matched to a gene: 5. The DNA of the CDR3 is TGCGCCAGCAGCTTACTAGCGGGAAACCGCTCTGGGGCCAACGTCCTGACTTTC. Protein sequence: CASSLLAGNRSGANVLTF.

This chain uses TRBV27 with TRBJ1-1; TRBD1 is a possible D gene (6 bases). Per germline, CDR1 MNHEY and CDR2 SMNVEV (reference sequence). This CDR3 has 14 amino acids. Trimming stripped 2 bases from V and 3 bases from J, with 10 bases between. The CDR3 DNA follows: TGTGCCAGCAGTTTAGGACAGACATACACTGAAGCTTTCTTT. Its translation: CASSLGQTYTEAFF.

This clone appeared a single time. The gene calls are TRBV27 and TRBJ2-7; D is uncertain. Germline V CDR1 and CDR2: MNHEY, SMNVEV (reference sequence). V was clipped by 5 bases and J by 0 bases, with 11 bases between them. This CDR3 is built from 14 residues. CDR3 protein: CASSPDPTSYEQYF. Here the CDR3 DNA reads TGTGCCAGCAGTCCGGATCCCACCTCCTACGAGCAGTACTTC.

The gene calls are TRBV29-1 and TRBJ1-1, with D tentatively TRBD1 (6 bases). The CDR3 runs to 19 residues. V lost 5 bases and J 1 base, leaving 29 bases between the germline ends. Germline V lookup: CDR1 SQVTM, CDR2 ANQGSEA. This chain's CDR3 is CSVRENWGRRRDANTEAFF. CDR3 in DNA: TGCAGCGTTCGGGAAAACTGGGGGCGGAGACGGGATGCGAACACTGAAGCTTTCTTT. Together with reference TRBV29-1 and TRBJ1-1, the CDR3 gives the full variable domain: SAVISQKPSRDICQRGTSLTIQCQVDSQVTMMFWYRQQPGQSLTLIATANQGSEATYESGFVIDKFPISRPNLTFSTLTVSNMSPEDSSIYLCSVRENWGRRRDANTEAFFGQGTRLTVV.

V gene TRBV7-9 combines with J gene TRBJ1-1, with a weak D call TRBD1 (6 bases). V was clipped by 5 bases and J by 3 bases, with 19 bases between them. Per the germline V gene, CDR1 is SEHNR and CDR2 is FQNEAQ (reference sequence). This CDR3 region has 16 residues. CDR3 nucleotides: TGTGCCAGCAGCCCCGAACCGCAGGGGAGACACACTGAAGCTTTCTTT. Its translation: CASSPEPQGRHTEAFF. The full variable domain, in which reference TRBV7-9 and TRBJ1-1 provide the parts outside the CDR3, is DTGVSQNPRHKITKRGQNVTFRCDPISEHNRLYWYRQTLGQGPEFLTYFQNEAQLEKSRLLSDRFSAERPKGSFSTLEIQRTEQGDSAMYLCASSPEPQGRHTEAFFGQGTRLTVV.

The genes are TRBV4-1 and TRBJ1-2, with TRBD1 matching 7 bases. Germline CDR1 MGHRA, CDR2 YSYEKL. This CDR3 contains 15 residues. V trimming: 0 bases; J trimming: 4 bases; junction bases outside the gene matches: 5. The CDR3 is CASSQDDRALYGYTF. The DNA of the CDR3 is TGCGCCAGCAGCCAAGACGACAGGGCCCTCTATGGCTACACCTTC.

With respect to this clone: The identical CDR3 is also encoded by other nucleotide sequences in the sample. This chain uses TRBV27 with TRBJ2-3, with D uncertain. The V end was cut by 6 bases, the J end by 3 bases, with 7 bases between. The CDR3 extends over 12 amino acids. Germline CDR1 reads MNHEY; CDR2 reads SMNVEV (reference sequence). Here the CDR3 reads CASSSRTDTQYF. The CDR3 DNA sequence: TGTGCCAGCAGCTCGAGGACAGATACGCAGTATTTT.